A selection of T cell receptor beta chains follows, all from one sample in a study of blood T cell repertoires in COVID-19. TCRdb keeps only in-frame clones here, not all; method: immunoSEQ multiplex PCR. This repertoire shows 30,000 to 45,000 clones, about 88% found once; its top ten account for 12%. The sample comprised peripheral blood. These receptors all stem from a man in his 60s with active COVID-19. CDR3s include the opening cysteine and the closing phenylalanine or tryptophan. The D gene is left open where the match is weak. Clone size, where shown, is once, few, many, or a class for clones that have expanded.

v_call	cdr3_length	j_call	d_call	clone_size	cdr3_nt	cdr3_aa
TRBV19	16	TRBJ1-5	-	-	TGTGCCAGTACTCCTAAGGGGGAGGGTCGAGGTCAGCCCCAGCATTTT	CASTPKGEGRGQPQHF
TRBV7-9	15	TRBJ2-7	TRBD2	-	TGTGCCAGCAGCCCTAGCGGAGGGGAGTTTGGTGAGCAGTACTTC	CASSPSGGEFGEQYF
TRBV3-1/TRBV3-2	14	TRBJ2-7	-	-	TGTGCCAGCAGCCAGACCGGAGGCGCTTACGAGCAGTACTTC	CASSQTGGAYEQYF
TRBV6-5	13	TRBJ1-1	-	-	TGTGCCAGCAGTTACTCGCGGGGGGCTGAAGCTTTCTTT	CASSYSRGAEAFF
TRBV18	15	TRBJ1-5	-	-	TGTGCCAGCTCAGCAGGGGTGACGAGCAATCAGCCCCAGCATTTT	CASSAGVTSNQPQHF
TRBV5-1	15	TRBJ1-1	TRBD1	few	TGCGCCAGCAGCAGTAGGACAGGGGGCAACACTGAAGCTTTCTTT	CASSSRTGGNTEAFF
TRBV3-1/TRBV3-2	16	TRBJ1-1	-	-	TGTGCCAGCAGCCAAGGACCCTATGGAGGGACCCCCTCTGCTTTCTTT	CASSQGPYGGTPSAFF
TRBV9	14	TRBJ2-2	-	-	TGTGCCAGTTCCCCGGTGGGGGGCACCGGGGAGCTGTTTTTT	CASSPVGGTGELFF
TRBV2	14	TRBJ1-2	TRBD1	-	TGTGCCAGCAGGATGGGACAGGGCACCGGAGGCTACACCTTC	CASRMGQGTGGYTF
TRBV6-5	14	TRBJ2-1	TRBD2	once	TGTGCCAGCAGCCCCGGACTAGCGGGGCTATTTGAGTTCTTC	CASSPGLAGLFEFF
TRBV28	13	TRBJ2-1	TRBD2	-	TGTGCCAGTGGGCTAGCGGGATTTAATGAGCAGTTCTTC	CASGLAGFNEQFF
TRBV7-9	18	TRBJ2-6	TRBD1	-	TGTGCCAGCAGCACTGGGACAGGGGGTCGAGCCGGGGCCAACGTCCTGACTTTC	CASSTGTGGRAGANVLTF
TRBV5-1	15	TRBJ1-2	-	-	TGCGCCAGCAGCCCGGGGGACGCCAATAACTATGGCTACACCTTC	CASSPGDANNYGYTF
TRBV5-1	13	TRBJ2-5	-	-	TGCGCCAGCAGCCTCGGGGCGGGGGAGACCCAGTACTTC	CASSLGAGETQYF
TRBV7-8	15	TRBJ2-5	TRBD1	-	TGTGCCAGCACCCTTGATGTGGGACAGCAAGAGACCCAGTACTTC	CASTLDVGQQETQYF
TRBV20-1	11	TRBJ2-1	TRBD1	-	TGCAGTGCTCTACAGGGGAATGAGCAGTTCTTC	CSALQGNEQFF
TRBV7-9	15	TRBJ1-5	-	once	TGTGCCAGCAGCCGGGAGGGGGGAGTCAATCAGCCCCAGCATTTT	CASSREGGVNQPQHF
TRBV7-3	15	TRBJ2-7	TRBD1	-	TGTGCCAGCAGCTTAGACAGGGGTGTCGCCTACGAGCAGTACTTC	CASSLDRGVAYEQYF
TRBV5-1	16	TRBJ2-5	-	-	TGCGCCAGCAGCGGCCTCGGGGGACCACTCCAAGAGACCCAGTACTTC	CASSGLGGPLQETQYF
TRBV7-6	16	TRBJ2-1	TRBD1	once	TGTGCCAGCAGCTCCCCCGGGACAGGGGAACACAATGAGCAGTTCTTC	CASSSPGTGEHNEQFF
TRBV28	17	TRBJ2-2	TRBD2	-	TGTGCCAGCGCAGAAAACCCCGGGAGACTAGCAACCGGGGAGCTGTTTTTT	CASAENPGRLATGELFF
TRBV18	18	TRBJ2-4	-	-	TGTGCCAGCTCCCCCTGGGACTGGGGCGAATCTTACAAAAACATTCAGTACTTC	CASSPWDWGESYKNIQYF
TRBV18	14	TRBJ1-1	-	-	TGTGCCAGCTCACCACTGGGGGCGGAAGCTGAAGCTTTCTTT	CASSPLGAEAEAFF
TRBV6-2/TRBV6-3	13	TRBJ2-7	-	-	TGTGCCAGCAGTTACGGGGCAGTATACGAGCAGTACTTC	CASSYGAVYEQYF
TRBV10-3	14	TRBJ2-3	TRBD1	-	TGTGCCACAAATCGACAGGGGGGAAAAGATACGCAGTATTTT	CATNRQGGKDTQYF
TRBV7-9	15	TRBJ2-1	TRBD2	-	TGTGCCAGCAGCCCGACTAGCGGGGGGTACAATGAGCAGTTCTTC	CASSPTSGGYNEQFF
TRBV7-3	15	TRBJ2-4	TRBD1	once	TGTGCCAGCAGCTTATCGGGACAGGGGACTGACATTCAGTACTTC	CASSLSGQGTDIQYF
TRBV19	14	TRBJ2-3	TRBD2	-	TGTGCCAGTAGGAGTAGCGGGAGCACAGATACGCAGTATTTT	CASRSSGSTDTQYF
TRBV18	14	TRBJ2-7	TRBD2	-	TGTGCCAGCTCATTAGCGGGAAGTGAGAACGAGCAGTACTTC	CASSLAGSENEQYF
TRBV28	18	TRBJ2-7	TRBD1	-	TGTGCCAGCAGTTTAGGGCTTTCCGGGACAGGGGATCTCTACGAGCAGTACTTC	CASSLGLSGTGDLYEQYF
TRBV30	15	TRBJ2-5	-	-	TGTGCCTGGAGTGTCCCGGTGATCCTAAAAGAGACCCAGTACTTC	CAWSVPVILKETQYF
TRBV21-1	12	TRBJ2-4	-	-	TGTGCCAGCAGCAAAGGACAGGGCATTCAGTACTTC	CASSKGQGIQYF
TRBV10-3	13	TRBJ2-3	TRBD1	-	TGTGCCATACAGGACAGGGCCACAGATACGCAGTATTTT	CAIQDRATDTQYF
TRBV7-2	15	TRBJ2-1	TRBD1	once	TGTGCCAGCAGCTTCGGACAGGGATCGGGCAATGAGCAGTTCTTC	CASSFGQGSGNEQFF
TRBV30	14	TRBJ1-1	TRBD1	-	TGTGCCTGGAGAACTACAGGGGGGACCACTGAAGCTTTCTTT	CAWRTTGGTTEAFF
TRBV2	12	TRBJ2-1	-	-	TGTGCCAGCAGTGGGGAGACGGGTGAGCAGTTCTTC	CASSGETGEQFF
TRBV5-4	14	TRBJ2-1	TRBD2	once	TGTGCCAGCAGCTTGCAAGCGGGGGCCCGTGAGCAGTTCTTC	CASSLQAGAREQFF
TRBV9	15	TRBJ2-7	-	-	TGTGCCAGCAGCGTAGGCAGATCTGGCACCTACGAGCAGTACTTC	CASSVGRSGTYEQYF
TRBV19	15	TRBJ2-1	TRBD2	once	TGTGCCAGTAGTCTCACTAGCGGGAGGGCCTATGAGCAGTTCTTC	CASSLTSGRAYEQFF
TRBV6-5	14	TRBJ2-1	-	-	TGTGCCAGCAATCCGGGGAGCTCCTACAATGAGCAGTTCTTC	CASNPGSSYNEQFF
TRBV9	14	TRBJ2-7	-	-	TGTGCCAGCAGCCTTGAGGGCAGTTCCTACGAGCAGTACTTC	CASSLEGSSYEQYF
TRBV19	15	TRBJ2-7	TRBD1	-	TGTGCCAGTAGTCTTAACCGACAGGGATCCTACGAGCAGTACTTC	CASSLNRQGSYEQYF
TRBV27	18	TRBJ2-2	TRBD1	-	TGTGCCAGCAGCCTCGAATTCTTATTTACAGGGGTCTCCGGGGAGCTGTTTTTT	CASSLEFLFTGVSGELFF
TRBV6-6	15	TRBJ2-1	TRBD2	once	TGTGCCAGCACCCCCAGGACTAGCGGCTACAATGAGCAGTTCTTC	CASTPRTSGYNEQFF
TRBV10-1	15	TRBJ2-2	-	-	TGCGCCAGCAGGCAGGGTCCCTTAATGACCGGGGAGCTGTTTTTT	CASRQGPLMTGELFF